This T cell receptor beta chain was sequenced for a study of T-cell reconstitution after alpha-beta-depleted transplantation in children. TCRbeta library preparation incorporated unique molecular identifiers. Each CDR3 protein gets one entry after TCRdb re-called the PCR reads with MiXCR. The sample shows about a million distinct CDR3 sequences, about 29% of them seen only once. Sequencing was performed on PBMCs, mostly from graft donor cells, taken 360 days after TCRalphabeta/CD19-depleted stem cell transplant. The TCR comes from a boy younger than two who had a stem cell transplant for SCID, so the T cells may come from the graft donor.

The CDR3 coding sequence is TGTGCCAGCAGACCAGACTTGACCTACAATGAGCAGTTCTTC. Encoded protein: CASRPDLTYNEQFF. The genes are TRBV6-1 and TRBJ2-1; D gene uncertain. The V and J ends lost 6 bases and 2 bases respectively, with 11 bases between them. Germline CDR1 and CDR2: MNHNS and SASEGT. The CDR3 is 14 amino acids.